These T cell receptor beta chains were read from a single sample in a study of T-cell reconstitution after alpha-beta-depleted transplantation in children. TCRdb ran MiXCR on the PCR reads and lists one entry per CDR3 protein. The table records roughly 590,000 distinct CDR3 sequences, roughly 17% of them present only once. The sequencing used PBMCs from the stem cell graft donor, collected from the stem cell graft. The receptors shown here come from a human donor who donated a stem cell graft to a child with acute myeloid leukemia. Each CDR3 is given with its conserved first and last residue. The order of the fields is J gene, D gene, clone size, V gene, CDR3 DNA, CDR3 protein. The D gene is left open where the match is weak. Where a row states a size, it is once, few, many or the class of an expanded clone; other rows omit it.

J gene: TRBJ2-4; D gene: .; clone size: .; V gene: TRBV12-2; CDR3 DNA: TGTGCAAGTCGTCCTGGGGGAGCCAAAAACATTCAGTACTTC; CDR3 protein: CASRPGGAKNIQYF
J gene: TRBJ2-1; D gene: TRBD1; clone size: .; V gene: TRBV29-1; CDR3 DNA: TGCAGCGTGGCCGGGACAGGGAGGACCTACAATGAGCAGTTCTTC; CDR3 protein: CSVAGTGRTYNEQFF
J gene: TRBJ1-4; D gene: .; clone size: many; V gene: TRBV20-1; CDR3 DNA: TGCAGTGCTAGAGATATCCAGAGGGCTGAAAAACTGTTTTTT; CDR3 protein: CSARDIQRAEKLFF
J gene: TRBJ2-3; D gene: .; clone size: many; V gene: TRBV10-3; CDR3 DNA: TGTGCCATCAGTGTTAACCGAGGAGGCACAGATACGCAGTATTTT; CDR3 protein: CAISVNRGGTDTQYF
J gene: TRBJ2-5; D gene: TRBD1; clone size: .; V gene: TRBV4-1; CDR3 DNA: TGCGCCAGCAGCCAGGGGGACAGCCAAGAGACCCAGTACTTC; CDR3 protein: CASSQGDSQETQYF
J gene: TRBJ2-7; D gene: TRBD1; clone size: .; V gene: TRBV28; CDR3 DNA: TGTGCCAGCAGCTTAGGGACAGGGAGGGCCTACGAGCAGTACTTC; CDR3 protein: CASSLGTGRAYEQYF
J gene: TRBJ2-3; D gene: .; clone size: .; V gene: TRBV28; CDR3 DNA: TGTGCCAGCAGTTCCCCTCGTGAGGGGAGGAGTATAGATACGCAGTATTTT; CDR3 protein: CASSSPREGRSIDTQYF
J gene: TRBJ1-2; D gene: .; clone size: .; V gene: TRBV12-3/TRBV12-4; CDR3 DNA: TGTGCCACCTACACCCGGGGCGGCTACACCTTC; CDR3 protein: CATYTRGGYTF
J gene: TRBJ2-1; D gene: TRBD1; clone size: .; V gene: TRBV5-1; CDR3 DNA: TGCGCCAGCAGCTTGGGGGACAGGGGGAACTACAATGAGCAGTTCTTC; CDR3 protein: CASSLGDRGNYNEQFF
J gene: TRBJ2-2; D gene: TRBD1; clone size: .; V gene: TRBV12-3/TRBV12-4; CDR3 DNA: TGTGCCAGCAGTTCAGAGGGACAGGGGCGGACCGGGGAGCTGTTTTTT; CDR3 protein: CASSSEGQGRTGELFF
J gene: TRBJ2-7; D gene: TRBD1; clone size: .; V gene: TRBV7-2; CDR3 DNA: TGTGCCAGCAGCTTAGTCCCGGACAGGGGGAGTGAGCAGTACTTC; CDR3 protein: CASSLVPDRGSEQYF